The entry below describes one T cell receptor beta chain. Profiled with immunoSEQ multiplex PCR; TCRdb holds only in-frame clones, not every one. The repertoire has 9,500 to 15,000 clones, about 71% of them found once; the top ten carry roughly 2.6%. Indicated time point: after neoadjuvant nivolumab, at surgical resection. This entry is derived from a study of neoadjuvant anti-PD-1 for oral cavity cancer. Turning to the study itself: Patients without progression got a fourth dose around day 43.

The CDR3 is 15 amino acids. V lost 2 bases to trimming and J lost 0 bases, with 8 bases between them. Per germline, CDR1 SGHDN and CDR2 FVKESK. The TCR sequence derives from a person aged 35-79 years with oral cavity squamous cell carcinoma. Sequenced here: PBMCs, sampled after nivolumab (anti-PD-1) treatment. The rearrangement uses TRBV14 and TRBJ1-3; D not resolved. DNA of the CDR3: TGTGCCAGCAGCCAACCAGGAAGCTCTGGAAACACCATATATTTT. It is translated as CASSQPGSSGNTIYF.